This paragraph reports one T cell receptor beta chain. Its antigen remains unknown. Germline CDR1 SGHVS, CDR2 FNYEAQ. Trimming at V came to 2 bases and at J to 2 bases, leaving 3 bases not matched to a gene. This CDR3 contains 15 residues. The data derive from a study of T cells after yellow fever vaccination. Study-wide points: The secondary response was weaker, and its peak arrived faster, on day 5 versus 15.

TCRdb processed the 5' RACE reads anew with MiXCR; each CDR3 protein has one entry. The repertoire consists of more than 350,000 distinct CDR3 sequences, with 11% occurring once and the leading ten covering around 19%. This TCR was recovered from a man in his late teens or twenties who received the YFV17D yellow fever vaccine. Sample: PBMCs, taken on the day of the first yellow fever vaccination. This chain uses TRBV7-6 with TRBJ2-5, with TRBD2 matching 9 bases. Written as DNA, the CDR3 is TGTGCCAGCAGCTTAAGGGCGGGGGGGCAAGAGACCCAGTACTTC. Amino acids: CASSLRAGGQETQYF.